The 26 T cell receptor beta chains presented below share a single source sample, sequenced in a study of CD8+ T cells in alopecia areata. Extracted RNA was reverse transcribed into cDNA, the sequencing template. The data were produced by immunoSEQ multiplex PCR, yet TCRdb's version contains in-frame clones alone and is incomplete. This repertoire lists around 20,000 clones without singletons; around 29% sits in the top ten. Sorting of pooled cutaneous lymph node cells was based on CD4, CD8alpha, NKG2D, NKG2ACE and other markers. The specimen sequenced was CD8+ T cells sorted from a lymph node. The receptor source for this set is a C3H/HeJ mouse with alopecia areata. MHC haplotype: H2-k.

This clone has just a few counts. The listed genes are named as in mouse. The observed sequence ends 4 residues before the CDR3 terminus, with the missing tail filled in from the germline J gene. The chain combines TRBV12-2 with TRBJ2-1; 11 bases are a match to TRBD2. CDR1 and CDR2 from the germline V gene are SGHLS and HYDKME. The CDR3 totals 15 residues. With V trimmed by 2 bases and J by 3 bases, 2 bases remained unmatched. The CDR3 bases that were read are TGTGCCAGCTCTCCCGGGACTGGGGGCTATGCT. This encodes CASSPGTGGYA. The full CDR3 protein is CASSPGTGGYAEQFF.

Comments on this clone: These gene names are mouse names. The read is 4 residues too short to cover the CDR3 end, so that end is filled in from the germline J gene. The chain carries TRBV19 and TRBJ1-2; 10 bases agree with TRBD1. Germline V gene data show CDR1 as FNHDT and CDR2 as SITEND (reference sequence). CDR3 length equals 14 residues. Trimming removed 4 bases from V and 4 bases from J; junction bases left unmatched: 4. CDR3 DNA, as far as it was read: TGTGCCAGCAGTGGGACAGGGGTCGGCTCC. Protein sequence: CASSGTGVGS. The entire CDR3 protein reads CASSGTGVGSDYTF.

About this clone itself: Genes and germline come from the mouse. CDR3 loop: CASSFIGGNYAEQFF. Partial CDR3 DNA: TGTGCCAGCAGTTTTATAGGGGGTAACTATGCT. The rearrangement links TRBV14 to TRBJ2-1, with a weak D call TRBD1 (6 bases). The read is 4 residues too short to cover the CDR3 end, so that end is filled in from the germline J gene. CDR3 length: 15 residues. The germline V gene encodes CDR1 SGHDT and CDR2 FRDEAV. V gave up 2 bases and J gave up 0 bases, with 9 bases separating them.

This clone was seen a few times. Mouse germline and gene names are used. The CDR3 is cut off 4 residues early in the read; its end comes from the germline J gene. V gene TRBV31 combines with J gene TRBJ1-1, with D maybe TRBD1 (6 bases). The CDR3 covers 14 residues. Germline V gives CDR1 GKSSPN, CDR2 SITVG. The V gene lost 2 bases and the J gene lost 0 bases, with 10 bases spanning the gap. CDR3 DNA (partial): TGTGCCTGGAGTATACAGGGTGCAAACACA. Translating it yields CAWSIQGANT. In full, the CDR3 reads CAWSIQGANTEVFF.

Many counts were recorded for this clone. Gene names are mouse gene names. The read terminates 4 residues before the CDR3 end, so the remaining end is supplied by the germline J gene. The chain employs TRBV17 and TRBJ2-1; D is ambiguous. Germline V gene sequence: CDR1 MNHDT, CDR2 YYDKIL. V was pared by 6 bases and J by 0 bases, with 6 bases between. The CDR3 has 13 residues. The CDR3 bases that were read are TGTGCTAGCAGCCAGAGTAACTATGCT. It yields the protein CASSQSNYA. The whole CDR3 is CASSQSNYAEQFF.

This clone was found many times. Gene and germline names: mouse. The observed sequence ends 4 residues before the CDR3 terminus, with the missing tail filled in from the germline J gene. The chain couples TRBV13-3 to TRBJ1-1; 7 bases line up with TRBD1. The CDR3 sequence is 13 residues long. With 5 bases clipped from V and 1 base from J, the junction kept 2 bases outside the gene matches. The germline CDR1 and CDR2 sequences are NNHDY and SYVADS. The CDR3 spells CASRWTGNTEVFF. The CDR3 bases that were read are TGTGCCAGCAGGTGGACAGGGAACACA.

As to this clone: Genes here carry mouse names. The read gets to within 4 residues of the CDR3 end, and the germline J gene fills in the rest. V gene TRBV13-2 combines with J gene TRBJ1-1; 7 bases match TRBD1. Per germline, CDR1 NNHNN and CDR2 SYGAGS (reference sequence). The CDR3 spans 11 residues. Incomplete CDR3 DNA: TGTGCCAGCGGGGGACAGACA. Translation gives CASGGQT. The CDR3 reads in full as CASGGQTEVFF.

Of note for this clone: Mouse germline and gene names are used. Read data end 4 residues before the CDR3 end; the end is taken from the germline J gene. The chain carries TRBV1 and TRBJ2-2; 7 bases align to TRBD1. Trimming at V came to 1 base and at J to 1 base, leaving 3 bases not matched to a gene. The germline gives CDR1 NSQYPW, CDR2 LRSPGD (reference sequence). The CDR3 loop spans 16 amino acids. Partial CDR3 DNA: TGCACCTGCAGTGCAGGACAGGGTCAAAACACCGGG. Translation: CTCSAGQGQNTG. The CDR3 in its entirety is CTCSAGQGQNTGQLYF.

This clone was seen repeatedly, ten times or more. The genes are named according to mouse. The CDR3 end falls 4 residues outside the read, so it is completed with the germline J gene. J is TRBJ2-2 and V is TRBV13-3; 9 positions match TRBD1. With 5 bases clipped from V and 3 bases from J, the junction kept 5 bases outside the gene matches. From germline, CDR1 is NNHDY and CDR2 SYVADS. The CDR3 length is 15 residues. The CDR3 here is CASRAQGADTGQLYF. The DNA read from the CDR3 is TGTGCCAGCAGGGCACAGGGGGCGGACACCGGG.

This clone was detected a few times. The listed genes are named as in mouse. The sequence runs out 4 residues before the end of the CDR3; the remainder is reconstructed from the germline J gene. The rearrangement joins TRBV19 to TRBJ2-3, with D maybe TRBD2 (5 bases). Germline CDR1 FNHDT, CDR2 SITEND (reference sequence). Trimming pared 1 base from V and 0 bases from J, leaving 9 bases between. The CDR3 totals 15 residues. The covered CDR3 bases are TGTGCCAGCAGTATAAGCTGGGCTAGTGCAGAA. Translation gives CASSISWASAE. In full, the CDR3 reads CASSISWASAETLYF.

This clone is deemed large. TCRdb's protein sequence differs at residue 12 from the translated DNA; the protein presented here follows the DNA. Gene names are the mouse ones. The read finishes 3 residues shy of the CDR3 end, and the germline J gene is used to complete it. This rearrangement joins TRBV13-3 to TRBJ1-6; tentative D call: TRBD1 (5 bases). TRBJ1-6 is an ORF for which the function is uncertain. V lost 5 bases and J 2 bases, leaving 11 bases between the germline ends. The CDR3 extends over 15 amino acids. CDR1 and CDR2 (germline): NNHDY, SYVADS. The part of the CDR3 DNA that was read is TGTGCCAGCAGCGCCTCGACAGCCTATAATTCGCCC. Protein: CASSASTAYNSP. The complete CDR3 sequence is CASSASTAYNSPLYF.

This clone appeared a few times. Genes here carry mouse names. The read stops 4 residues short of the end of the CDR3; the missing end is completed from the germline J gene. This chain connects TRBV13-1 to TRBJ2-4; 8 nucleotides line up with TRBD2. CDR3 length: 13 amino acids. Germline V gives CDR1 NSHNY, CDR2 SYGAGN. Partial CDR3 DNA: TGTGCCAGCAGTCGGGACTGGAAAAAC. Protein product: CASSRDWKN. The CDR3 reads in full as CASSRDWKNTLYF.

A few counts support this clone. Each gene name is a mouse one. The read terminates 4 residues before the CDR3 end, so the remaining end is supplied by the germline J gene. V and J are TRBV12-2 and TRBJ2-1, with a tentative D call TRBD2 (5 bases). This CDR3 comprises 14 residues. Per germline, CDR1 SGHLS and CDR2 HYDKME. The V end lost 0 bases, the J end lost 2 bases, and 7 bases lay between the germline ends. Partial CDR3 DNA: TGTGCCAGCTCTCTCGTGGACTACTATGCT. This encodes CASSLVDYYA. The entire CDR3 reads CASSLVDYYAEQFF.

A few counts support this clone. Each gene name is a mouse one. The read comes to an end 4 residues before the CDR3 does, leaving the germline J gene to fill in the end. The rearrangement links TRBV19 to TRBJ2-1, with 7 positions matching TRBD1. Unmatched junction bases numbered 5, after V lost 3 bases and J lost 2 bases. From germline, CDR1 is FNHDT and CDR2 SITEND (reference sequence). The CDR3 is 15 residues long. CDR3: CASSNDREDYAEQFF. CDR3 bases read: TGTGCCAGCAGTAACGACAGGGAGGACTATGCT.

Concerning this clone: Gene names denote mouse genes. Read data end 4 residues before the CDR3 end; the end is taken from the germline J gene. The V and J genes are TRBV13-2 and TRBJ1-2, with D tentatively TRBD1 (6 bases). Germline V CDR1 and CDR2: NNHNN, SYGAGS (reference sequence). The length of the CDR3 is 13 residues. Between the trimmed V and J ends, which lost 2 bases and 1 base, there was a span of 6 bases. The CDR3 sequence is CASGEQGNSDYTF. The sequenced CDR3 bases are TGTGCCAGCGGTGAACAGGGAAACTCC.

Worth noting for this clone: Gene names denote mouse genes. CDR3 DNA (partial): TGCACCTGCAGTGCGGCAGGGGACTAT. It codes for CTCSAAGDY. Given in full, the CDR3 is CTCSAAGDYEQYF. The chain couples TRBV1 to TRBJ2-7; tentative D call: TRBD1 (6 bases). The missing CDR3 end, 4 residues past where the read stops, is filled in from the germline J gene. The CDR3 totals 13 residues. V gave up 3 bases and J gave up 3 bases, with 9 bases separating them. Germline V gene data show CDR1 as NSQYPW and CDR2 as LRSPGD (reference sequence).

This clone was counted at least ten times. Gene names follow the mouse nomenclature. The read halts 4 residues ahead of the CDR3 end, with the missing end drawn from the germline J gene. The same CDR3 can be traced to other DNA sequences in this sample. This sequence joins TRBV13-3 and TRBJ2-1; 8 bases line up with TRBD2. V gave up 4 bases and J gave up 1 base; unmatched junction bases: 4. Germline V gene lookup returns CDR1 NNHDY and CDR2 SYVADS. The CDR3 runs 15 residues. The covered CDR3 bases are TGTGCCAGCAGTCCTGGGACTGGAAACTATGCT. Translation gives CASSPGTGNYA. Given in full, the CDR3 is CASSPGTGNYAEQFF.

This clone was detected only a few times. At residue 11, the TCRdb amino acid sequence and the translated nucleotide sequence differ, so the protein here is the DNA translation. Each gene name is a mouse one. The read comes to an end 3 residues before the CDR3 does, leaving the germline J gene to fill in the end. The V gene is TRBV19, the J gene TRBJ1-3; 7 bases fit TRBD1. The CDR3 totals 14 residues. Germline V CDR1 and CDR2: FNHDT, SITEND (reference sequence). Trimming removed 4 bases from V and 3 bases from J; junction bases left unmatched: 4. The sequenced CDR3 bases are TGTGCCAGCAGTTACACAGGGGTTGGAAATACG. The encoded protein is CASSYTGVGNT. The CDR3, in full, reads CASSYTGVGNTLYF.

This clone was recorded at least ten times. Any gene name here is a mouse gene name. The read ends 4 residues before the CDR3 terminus; that terminus is restored from the germline J gene. The chain is built from TRBV5 and TRBJ1-2, with D maybe TRBD1 (5 bases). CDR1 LGHNA and CDR2 YNLKQL come from the germline V gene (reference sequence). There are 14 residues in the CDR3. The V and J ends lost 4 bases and 0 bases respectively, with 9 bases between them. Partial CDR3 DNA: TGTGCCAGCAGCCCCCGGACAACAAACTCC. Its protein product is CASSPRTTNS. The CDR3 as a whole reads CASSPRTTNSDYTF.

This clone was counted a few times. Any gene name here is a mouse gene name. The observed sequence ends 4 residues before the CDR3 terminus, with the missing tail filled in from the germline J gene. The rearrangement uses TRBV19 and TRBJ1-4; 9 nucleotides match TRBD1. The V and J ends lost 5 bases and 6 bases, in that order; junction bases with no gene match: 11. The germline CDR1 and CDR2 sequences are FNHDT and SITEND (reference sequence). The CDR3 extends over 16 amino acids. The sequenced part of the CDR3 DNA is TGTGCCAGCAGCCCCGTCCGGGACAGGGCGGACGAA. Translating it yields CASSPVRDRADE. In full, the CDR3 reads CASSPVRDRADERLFF.

This clone was counted ten times or more. Gene names and germline refer to mouse. The read falls 4 residues short of the CDR3 end, and the missing part is taken from the germline J gene. The chain combines TRBV19 with TRBJ2-5; unclear D gene. The CDR3 totals 14 residues. The ends were cut back, 0 bases at V and 0 bases at J, with 5 bases in the middle. Germline CDR1 reads FNHDT; CDR2 reads SITEND (reference sequence). CDR3 in amino acids: CASSIDNNQDTQYF. The DNA read from the CDR3 is TGTGCCAGCAGTATAGACAACAACCAAGAC.

This clone was picked up many times. Mouse gene names apply. Read data end 4 residues before the CDR3 end; the end is taken from the germline J gene. This chain connects TRBV19 to TRBJ2-1, with TRBD2 matching 9 bases. Germline loops: CDR1 FNHDT, CDR2 SITEND (reference sequence). The V gene end was trimmed by 5 bases and the J gene end by 0 bases; junction bases not matched to a gene: 6. CDR3 length equals 16 residues. The sequenced part of the CDR3 DNA is TGTGCCAGCAGAAGACTGGGGGCCCCTAACTATGCT. Its translation is CASRRLGAPNYA. The whole CDR3 is CASRRLGAPNYAEQFF. Filled out from reference TRBV19 and TRBJ2-1, the complete variable domain reads GGIITQTPKFLIGQEGQKLTLKCQQNFNHDTMYWYRQDSGKGLRLIYYSITENDLQKGDLSEGYDASREKKSSFSLTVTSAQKNEMAVFLCASRRLGAPNYAEQFFGPGTRLTVL.

This clone was seen only a few times. The genes are named according to mouse. The read finishes 4 residues shy of the CDR3 end, and the germline J gene is used to complete it. The V and J genes are TRBV13-2 and TRBJ2-3; TRBD2 aligns across 10 bases. The trim removed 2 bases at V and 2 bases at J, leaving 2 bases unmatched. The CDR3 runs to 15 residues. Germline lookup yields CDR1 NNHNN and CDR2 SYGAGS (reference sequence). CDR3 loop: CASGDWGGDAETLYF. CDR3 bases read: TGTGCCAGCGGTGACTGGGGGGGCGATGCAGAA.

A word on this clone: Any gene name here is a mouse gene name. Coverage ceases 4 residues before the CDR3 finishes, and the germline J gene fills in the end. The chain recombines TRBV19 with TRBJ2-7; 9 positions agree with TRBD1. The V gene's germline CDR1 is FNHDT and CDR2 SITEND (reference sequence). The CDR3 has 13 amino acids. The CDR3 sequence: CASSTGQGYEQYF. Partial CDR3 DNA: TGTGCCAGCAGTACCGGACAGGGGTAT.

Turning to this clone: These gene names are mouse names. The read falls 4 residues short of the CDR3 end, and the missing part is taken from the germline J gene. The chain combines TRBV13-2 with TRBJ2-1; a weak D match, TRBD2 (7 bases). In germline, CDR1 is NNHNN, CDR2 SYGAGS (reference sequence). There are 15 residues in the CDR3. Trimming stripped 3 bases from V and 3 bases from J, with 13 bases between. The CDR3 protein is CASGGWGAPYAEQFF. Incomplete CDR3 DNA: TGTGCCAGCGGTGGATGGGGGGCGCCCTATGCT.

This clone was seen at least ten times. Gene labels here are mouse ones. The read terminates 4 residues before the CDR3 end, so the remaining end is supplied by the germline J gene. The V and J genes are TRBV13-3 and TRBJ1-1, with D hard to call. The CDR3 covers 13 residues. Germline lookup yields CDR1 NNHDY and CDR2 SYVADS. CDR3 protein: CASSDVKGPEVFF. The part of the CDR3 DNA that was read is TGTGCCAGCAGTGATGTGAAGGGTCCA.